Shown below are 32 T cell receptor beta chains from a single sample sequenced in a study of cytomegalovirus exposure and HLA in healthy donors. The PCR used 60 Vbeta and 13 Jbeta primers. Sequenced by immunoSEQ multiplex PCR; TCRdb stores in-frame clones only, minus some. The table records about 95,000 clones, over 70% of them present only once. The sample comprised PBMCs. These receptors all stem from a man aged 18 to 35 in good health and CMV-seropositive.

The chain uses TRBV6-1 and TRBJ2-7; TRBD1 aligns across 7 bases. The V gene end was trimmed by 2 bases and the J gene end by 4 bases; junction bases not matched to a gene: 8. The CDR3 has 15 amino acids. Germline lookup yields CDR1 MNHNS and CDR2 SASEGT. Here the CDR3 reads CASSEWAGGGYEQYF. The CDR3 DNA follows: TGTGCCAGCAGTGAATGGGCAGGGGGTGGTTACGAGCAGTACTTC.

The rearrangement uses TRBV19 and TRBJ1-3, with 7 bases lining up with TRBD1. The germline V gene encodes CDR1 LNHDA and CDR2 SQIVND (reference sequence). The CDR3 is 14 amino acids. V gave up 3 bases and J gave up 4 bases; unmatched junction bases: 3. In nucleotides, the CDR3 is TGTGCCAGTAGTATTGCACAGGGGGGAAACACCATATATTTT. Its translation is CASSIAQGGNTIYF.

The chain has TRBV19 and TRBJ2-3, with 7 nucleotides matching TRBD2. The CDR3 is 15 amino acids. With 7 bases clipped from V and 4 bases from J, the junction kept 11 bases outside the gene matches. Germline CDR1 LNHDA, CDR2 SQIVND (reference sequence). CDR3 in DNA: TGTGCCAGTACCCGAGTAGCGGGTTTCTCAGATACGCAGTATTTT. Its translation is CASTRVAGFSDTQYF.

This clone was seen just once. The V gene is TRBV19, the J gene TRBJ1-1; TRBD1 aligns across 7 bases. This CDR3 contains 14 residues. Germline trimming cut 3 bases from V and 6 bases from J; bases unmatched to any gene: 7. Germline loops: CDR1 LNHDA, CDR2 SQIVND (reference sequence). The CDR3 sequence: CASSISGGFAEAFF. The CDR3 nucleotides are TGTGCCAGTAGTATTTCAGGGGGTTTCGCTGAAGCTTTCTTT.

This clone was seen only once. The genes are TRBV9 and TRBJ1-5; D might be TRBD1 (5 bases). V lost 2 bases and J lost 5, with 11 bases in between. The germline V gene has CDR1 SGDLS and CDR2 YYNGEE. The CDR3 covers 14 residues. CDR3: CASSVGGRDQPQHF. CDR3 DNA: TGTGCCAGCAGCGTGGGGGGTCGGGATCAGCCCCAGCATTTT.

This rearrangement joins TRBV5-6 to TRBJ1-2, with D hard to call. This CDR3 is 13 amino acids long. Germline CDR1 and CDR2: SGHDT and YYEEEE. V dropped 0 bases and J dropped 2 bases, with 5 bases sitting between them. CDR3 sequence: CASSLVGNYGYTF. Here the CDR3 DNA reads TGTGCCAGCAGCTTGGTGGGCAACTATGGCTACACCTTC. Full variable domain (remainder filled in from reference TRBV5-6 and TRBJ1-2): DAGVTQSPTHLIKTRGQQVTLRCSPKSGHDTVSWYQQALGQGPQFIFQYYEEEERQRGNFPDRFSGHQFPNYSSELNVNALLLGDSALYLCASSLVGNYGYTFGSGTRLTVV.

The rearrangement uses TRBV5-1 and TRBJ2-7, with D perhaps matching TRBD2 (6 bases). Germline V gives CDR1 SGHRS, CDR2 YFSETQ. The ends were cut back, 0 bases at V and 6 bases at J, with 10 bases in the middle. The CDR3 length is 13 residues. CDR3 in amino acids: CASSLAAGSEQYF. Here the CDR3 DNA reads TGCGCCAGCAGCTTGGCCGCGGGGTCCGAGCAGTACTTC. Full variable domain (rest looked up from reference TRBV5-1 and TRBJ2-7): KAGVTQTPRYLIKTRGQQVTLSCSPISGHRSVSWYQQTPGQGLQFLFEYFSETQRNKGNFPGRFSGRQFSNSRSEMNVSTLELGDSALYLCASSLAAGSEQYFGPGTRLTVT.

The chain carries TRBV7-9 and TRBJ1-4; no firm D call. V shed 1 base and J shed 7 bases, with 7 bases lying between them. The CDR3 runs 13 residues. Germline CDR1 reads SEHNR; CDR2 reads FQNEAQ (reference sequence). The CDR3 is CASSLVRGEKLFF. DNA for the CDR3: TGTGCCAGCAGCTTAGTCCGGGGTGAAAAACTGTTTTTT. Variable domain in full (rest from reference TRBV7-9 and TRBJ1-4): DTGVSQNPRHKITKRGQNVTFRCDPISEHNRLYWYRQTLGQGPEFLTYFQNEAQLEKSRLLSDRFSAERPKGSFSTLEIQRTEQGDSAMYLCASSLVRGEKLFFGSGTQLSVL.

The chain joins TRBV5-6 to TRBJ2-7; the match to TRBD2 covers 9 bases. V lost 4 bases and J lost 0; bases outside the gene matches: 8. CDR1 SGHDT and CDR2 YYEEEE come from the germline V gene. This CDR3 contains 16 residues. CDR3 bases: TGTGCCAGCAGCCCCCTGAGCGGGGGGCTCTCCTACGAGCAGTACTTC. Its translation: CASSPLSGGLSYEQYF. Drawing the rest from reference TRBV5-6 and TRBJ2-7, the complete variable domain is DAGVTQSPTHLIKTRGQQVTLRCSPKSGHDTVSWYQQALGQGPQFIFQYYEEEERQRGNFPDRFSGHQFPNYSSELNVNALLLGDSALYLCASSPLSGGLSYEQYFGPGTRLTVT.

The chain has TRBV18 and TRBJ2-2, with 8 bases fitting TRBD1. Germline V lookup: CDR1 KGHSH, CDR2 LQKENI. Unmatched junction bases numbered 10, after V lost 3 bases and J lost 4 bases. The CDR3 sequence is 17 residues long. CDR3 sequence reads: CASSPGFGQGATGELFF. CDR3 nucleotide sequence: TGTGCCAGCTCACCTGGATTCGGACAGGGCGCCACCGGGGAGCTGTTTTTT.

In its sample, this clone was seen a few times. This chain connects TRBV7-9 to TRBJ2-7; 10 nucleotides line up with TRBD1. This CDR3 spans 16 amino acids. In germline, CDR1 is SEHNR, CDR2 FQNEAQ (reference sequence). V dropped 5 bases and J dropped 4; count of bases not matched to a gene: 11. The CDR3 DNA follows: TGTGCCAGCAGCCCGGACCCGGGACAGGGGAATTACGAGCAGTACTTC. As protein: CASSPDPGQGNYEQYF. The variable domain in full, completed from reference TRBV7-9 and TRBJ2-7, reads DTGVSQNPRHKITKRGQNVTFRCDPISEHNRLYWYRQTLGQGPEFLTYFQNEAQLEKSRLLSDRFSAERPKGSFSTLEIQRTEQGDSAMYLCASSPDPGQGNYEQYFGPGTRLTVT.

This chain joins TRBV4-1 and TRBJ2-5, with TRBD2 matching 13 bases. After removal of 0 bases from V and 2 bases from J, the junction contained 15 bases not matched to a gene. The CDR3 loop spans 21 amino acids. Germline CDR1 reads MGHRA; CDR2 reads YSYEKL. The CDR3 DNA reads TGCGCCAGCAGCCAAGAAGGCCCAGGACTAGCGGGGGAGCTTTATCAAGAGACCCAGTACTTC. Amino acids: CASSQEGPGLAGELYQETQYF.

This clone was recorded a few times. The chain carries TRBV12-5 and TRBJ2-3; 8 bases line up with TRBD1. V shed 1 base, J shed 6 bases, and the junction held 18 bases outside the gene matches. This CDR3 has 19 residues. Germline values: CDR1 LGHNT, CDR2 FRNRAP. The CDR3 region has the DNA TGTGCTAGTGGTTTGGCCGGGGCCCTTTGGACAGGGCTTTTGGATACGCAGTATTTT. Its translation: CASGLAGALWTGLLDTQYF.

This chain links TRBV7-9 with TRBJ2-1; the match to TRBD2 covers 8 bases. The CDR3 spans 13 residues. V lost 5 bases to trimming and J lost 5 bases; unmatched junction nucleotides: 2. CDR1 and CDR2 from the germline V gene are SEHNR and FQNEAQ (reference sequence). The CDR3 nucleotides are TGTGCCAGCAGCCAAGCGGGGGACAATGAGCAGTTCTTC. It is translated as CASSQAGDNEQFF.

This sequence joins TRBV6-6 and TRBJ1-2; D ambiguous. There are 15 residues in the CDR3. Looked up from germline, CDR1 is MNHNY and CDR2 is SVGAGI (reference sequence). Trimming removed 0 bases from V and 0 bases from J, with 8 bases in between. The CDR3 DNA is TGTGCCAGCAGTTACTCCGGGGATTCTAACTATGGCTACACCTTC. Protein: CASSYSGDSNYGYTF.

The rearrangement joins TRBV5-5 to TRBJ1-2, with D possibly matching TRBD1 (6 bases). Germline-derived CDR1 and CDR2 are SGHKS and YYEKEE (reference sequence). The V and J ends lost 0 bases and 5 bases respectively, with 11 bases between them. The CDR3 spans 14 residues. In nucleotides, the CDR3 is TGTGCCAGCAGCTTGGACAGGGCTGGGTATGGCTACACCTTC. It is translated as CASSLDRAGYGYTF.

The genes are TRBV11-1 and TRBJ2-7; 8 positions agree with TRBD1. Germline V CDR1 and CDR2: SGHAT, FQDESV (reference sequence). J lost 4 bases, V lost 5 bases, and 10 bases had no gene match. CDR3 length: 15 amino acids. CDR3 loop: CASSPRQGAIYEQYF. The CDR3 DNA reads as TGTGCCAGCAGCCCGAGGCAGGGGGCTATTTACGAGCAGTACTTC.

This clone was recorded a few times. This rearrangement joins TRBV6-1 to TRBJ2-6, with D maybe TRBD2 (6 bases). The CDR3 runs to 15 residues. The V gene lost 8 bases and the J gene lost 0 bases, with 11 bases spanning the gap. CDR1 and CDR2 (germline): MNHNS, SASEGT. CDR3 nucleotides: TGTGCCAGCGGGGGGACGGACTCTGGGGCCAACGTCCTGACTTTC. Its translation: CASGGTDSGANVLTF.

The genes are TRBV2 and TRBJ2-7; no definite D call. Trimming left V 5 bases short and J 7 bases short, with 21 bases between. Germline V gene data show CDR1 as SNHLY and CDR2 as FYNNEI. This CDR3 is built from 15 residues. The DNA of the CDR3 is TGTGCCAGCAGTTGGCAGGCCTCACGGTCAGGAGAGCAGTACTTC. Amino acids: CASSWQASRSGEQYF.

The rearrangement links TRBV5-1 to TRBJ1-2; 7 positions agree with TRBD1. The CDR3 has 14 amino acids. The J segment lost 4 bases and the V segment lost 3 bases, leaving 6 bases of the junction unmatched. Looked up from germline, CDR1 is SGHRS and CDR2 is YFSETQ. DNA for the CDR3: TGCGCCAGCAGCTCGACGGGACAGACCTATGGCTACACCTTC. This translates into CASSSTGQTYGYTF. The whole variable domain, remainder taken from reference TRBV5-1 and TRBJ1-2, is KAGVTQTPRYLIKTRGQQVTLSCSPISGHRSVSWYQQTPGQGLQFLFEYFSETQRNKGNFPGRFSGRQFSNSRSEMNVSTLELGDSALYLCASSSTGQTYGYTFGSGTRLTVV.

The rearrangement links TRBV19 to TRBJ2-7; TRBD2 agrees at 13 bases. Germline CDR1 is LNHDA and CDR2 is SQIVND (reference sequence). The CDR3 contains 16 residues. Trimming at V came to 5 bases and at J to 4 bases, leaving 8 bases not matched to a gene. CDR3 amino acids: CASSSKTSGGKYEQYF. CDR3 DNA sequence: TGTGCCAGTAGTTCGAAGACTAGCGGGGGGAAGTACGAGCAGTACTTC.

V and J are TRBV11-2 and TRBJ2-1; the D gene is possibly TRBD2 (5 bases). Germline CDR1 reads SGHAT; CDR2 reads FQNNGV. This CDR3 comprises 15 residues. V lost 3 bases and J 4 bases, leaving 13 bases between the germline ends. CDR3: CASSFRRTGYNEQFF. The CDR3 DNA follows: TGTGCCAGCAGCTTTAGACGGACGGGGTACAATGAGCAGTTCTTC.

The table lists this clone with a few counts. The rearrangement joins TRBV27 to TRBJ2-2; the match to TRBD1 covers 8 bases. CDR1 and CDR2 from the germline V gene are MNHEY and SMNVEV (reference sequence). V was clipped by 4 bases and J by 6 bases; unmatched bases: 4. The length of the CDR3 is 14 residues. In DNA, the CDR3 is TGTGCCAGCAGTTCGCCGGACAGGGCCGGGGAGCTGTTTTTT. It codes for CASSSPDRAGELFF.

This chain joins TRBV28 and TRBJ1-6; no clear D gene. The V end lost 1 base, the J end lost 8 bases, and 3 bases lay between the germline ends. CDR1 is MDHEN, CDR2 SYDVKM, per germline. CDR3 size: 12 residues. CDR3 bases: TGTGCCAGCAGTTTATCTGATTCACCCCTCCACTTT. Translation gives CASSLSDSPLHF.

The rearrangement links TRBV28 to TRBJ1-2, with TRBD1 identical over 11 bases. CDR1 MDHEN and CDR2 SYDVKM come from the germline V gene. Trimming cost V 6 bases and J 8 bases; bases outside gene matches: 5. CDR3 length: 13 residues. CDR3 residues: CASRDRGLGGYTF. CDR3 DNA sequence: TGTGCCAGCAGGGACAGGGGGCTCGGAGGCTACACCTTC.

The V gene is TRBV6-6, the J gene TRBJ1-4, with a tentative D call TRBD1 (6 bases). CDR3 length equals 15 residues. CDR1 and CDR2 from the germline V gene are MNHNY and SVGAGI (reference sequence). V lost 3 bases and J lost 5, with 13 bases in between. CDR3 sequence: CASSYEGGVNEKLFF. The CDR3 nucleotides read TGTGCCAGCAGTTATGAAGGGGGAGTGAATGAAAAACTGTTTTTT.

CDR3 DNA sequence: TGTGCCAGCAGACCGAAGACACACCCGAGATCCTACAATGAGCAGTTCTTC. It specifies CASRPKTHPRSYNEQFF. The chain joins TRBV2 to TRBJ2-1; D uncertain. The CDR3 totals 17 residues. V gave up 6 bases and J gave up 1 base, with 19 bases separating them. Germline CDR1 is SNHLY and CDR2 is FYNNEI.

The V call is TRBV5-1, the J call TRBJ1-5, with 7 bases matching TRBD1. Germline V CDR1 and CDR2: SGHRS, YFSETQ. This CDR3 is built from 14 residues. Germline trimming cut 3 bases from V and 2 bases from J; bases unmatched to any gene: 2. In DNA form, the CDR3 reads TGCGCCAGCAGCTACGGGACAGGCAATCAGCCCCAGCATTTT. This codes for CASSYGTGNQPQHF.

The chain combines TRBV11-2 with TRBJ2-3, with D possibly TRBD1 on 5 matching bases. The CDR3 has 16 amino acids. Per the germline V gene, CDR1 is SGHAT and CDR2 is FQNNGV. Trimming removed 3 bases at V and 2 bases at J, with 15 bases between. CDR3 in amino acids: CASSFYGRVNTDTQYF. Written as DNA, the CDR3 is TGTGCCAGCAGCTTCTACGGCAGGGTGAACACAGATACGCAGTATTTT. Using reference TRBV11-2 and TRBJ2-3 for the parts outside the CDR3, the full variable domain is EAGVAQSPRYKIIEKRQSVAFWCNPISGHATLYWYQQILGQGPKLLIQFQNNGVVDDSQLPKDRFSAERLKGVDSTLKIQPAKLEDSAVYLCASSFYGRVNTDTQYFGPGTRLTVL.

This chain uses TRBV27 with TRBJ1-3; maybe TRBD1 (5 bases). The CDR3 has 13 residues. The germline V and J ends were trimmed by 6 bases and 0 bases, with 6 bases remaining between them. Germline CDR1 and CDR2: MNHEY and SMNVEV (reference sequence). The DNA for the CDR3 is TGTGCCAGCAGGGGGGGCTCTGGAAACACCATATATTTT. Protein sequence: CASRGGSGNTIYF.

The chain uses TRBV27 and TRBJ1-4; possibly TRBD1 for D (6 bases). The V end lost 6 bases, the J end lost 7 bases, and 18 bases lay between the germline ends. Per the germline V gene, CDR1 is MNHEY and CDR2 is SMNVEV (reference sequence). The CDR3 spans 15 residues. CDR3 nucleotide sequence: TGTGCCAGCAGATTCGTGGGGGCCGAAGGTGAAAAACTGTTTTTT. Its translation is CASRFVGAEGEKLFF. Combining the CDR3 with reference TRBV27 and TRBJ1-4 gives the whole variable domain EAQVTQNPRYLITVTGKKLTVTCSQNMNHEYMSWYRQDPGLGLRQIYYSMNVEVTDKGDVPEGYKVSRKEKRNFPLILESPSPNQTSLYFCASRFVGAEGEKLFFGSGTQLSVL.

This clone was observed a single time. This sequence joins TRBV19 and TRBJ1-1; a possible D gene is TRBD1 (6 bases). The CDR3 is 15 amino acids. Per germline, CDR1 LNHDA and CDR2 SQIVND (reference sequence). V was clipped by 5 bases and J by 3 bases, with 16 bases between them. CDR3 nucleotide sequence: TGTGCCAGTAGTTCCCCGCGAGGGGGGGACACTGAAGCTTTCTTT. Amino acids: CASSSPRGGDTEAFF.